Below, one T cell receptor (beta chain) is given with its context. This record belongs to a study of technical replicates of blood from a handful of donors. V was trimmed by 6 bases and J by 2 bases, leaving 10 bases between them. This CDR3 is 14 amino acids long. Germline-derived CDR1 and CDR2 are ENHRY and SYGVKD. TCRdb's copy holds only in-frame clones and misses some; the assay was immunoSEQ multiplex PCR. The top ten clones hold 0.39% of a sample with around 70,000 clones, 90% to 95% of them seen once. The sequence derives from a human donor in good health. Material for sequencing was T cells isolated from PBMCs. The chain couples TRBV10-3 to TRBJ2-2; D is uncertain. The CDR3, as DNA: TGTGCCATCAGCCCGGGTCCAAACACCGGGGAGCTGTTTTTT. This sequence encodes CAISPGPNTGELFF.